This note documents a single TCR beta chain sequence. This sample is part of a study of T cells after yellow fever vaccination. At the level of the study: In the case of low-cell-number fractions, SMART-Seq v4 Ultra Low Input was used for preparation.

MiXCR, run by TCRdb on the 5' RACE reads, gives a single entry per CDR3 protein. The data show 250,000 or so distinct CDR3 sequences, 6.5% to 8.5% seen once. Sequencing was performed on CD4+ T cells sorted from PBMCs, taken 15 days after the yellow fever booster vaccination. This TCR was recovered from a man in his thirties or forties who received the YFV17D yellow fever vaccine.

Here the CDR3 reads CASSFSLLAGAEETQYF. Written as DNA, the CDR3 is TGTGCCAGCAGTTTTAGCCTACTAGCGGGAGCGGAAGAGACCCAGTACTTC. The chain links TRBV7-9 to TRBJ2-5, with 11 bases matching TRBD2. V dropped 6 bases and J dropped 3; count of bases not matched to a gene: 12. Germline CDR1 SEHNR, CDR2 FQNEAQ (reference sequence). The CDR3 length is 17 residues. The whole variable domain, remainder taken from reference TRBV7-9 and TRBJ2-5, is DTGVSQNPRHKITKRGQNVTFRCDPISEHNRLYWYRQTLGQGPEFLTYFQNEAQLEKSRLLSDRFSAERPKGSFSTLEIQRTEQGDSAMYLCASSFSLLAGAEETQYFGPGTRLLVL.